The 25 T cell receptor beta chains presented below share a single source sample, sequenced in a study of Graves' ophthalmopathy and Graves' hyperthyroidism. CDR3 regions of TCR beta were amplified from RNA transcripts. In the first round, RT-PCR was carried out with HTBI primers, and a multiplex PCR formed the second round. Via MiXCR, TCRdb re-called the multiplex PCR reads, giving one row per CDR3 protein. Among around 400,000 distinct CDR3 sequences, around 19% were seen once, and the ten largest hold 1.6%. Sample: peripheral blood. These receptors were obtained from a woman aged 18-29 years with Graves' ophthalmopathy.

V usage is TRBV6-2 or TRBV6-3 and J usage is TRBJ1-1; D ambiguous. This CDR3 is built from 11 residues. V was trimmed by 3 bases and J by 8 bases, leaving 7 bases between them. Germline V gene data show CDR1 as MNHEY and CDR2 as SVGEGT. CDR3 sequence: CASSYREEAFF. Written as DNA, the CDR3 is TGTGCCAGCAGTTATCGGGAGGAAGCTTTCTTT.

This clonotype occurred many times. The J gene is TRBJ2-7, the V gene TRBV12-3 or TRBV12-4, with D perhaps being TRBD1 or TRBD2 (5 bases each). The CDR3 spans 15 residues. Trimming left V 6 bases short and J 0 bases short, with 15 bases between. As DNA, the CDR3 is TGTGCCAGCAGCCCTGACAGAGGGAGCTCCTACGAGCAGTACTTC. This translates into CASSPDRGSSYEQYF.

At least ten counts were recorded for this clonotype. The chain is built from TRBV13 and TRBJ1-1; D not resolved. CDR1 and CDR2 from the germline V gene are PRHDT and FYEKMQ (reference sequence). The CDR3 consists of 11 residues. Trimming took 5 bases from V and 6 from J, leaving 7 bases between them. CDR3 protein: CASSAPAEAFF. The CDR3 coding sequence is TGTGCCAGCAGCGCCCCAGCTGAAGCTTTCTTT.

This clonotype was detected a few times. V is TRBV6-1 and J is TRBJ1-6; 8 positions match TRBD1. This CDR3 is built from 13 residues. The germline gives CDR1 MNHNS, CDR2 SASEGT. V dropped 5 bases and J dropped 15; count of bases not matched to a gene: 9. CDR3 in DNA: TGTGCCAGCAGTACTACAGGGGGAGATAGCCTCCACTTT. Translated, it gives CASSTTGGDSLHF.

This clonotype was recorded many times. V gene TRBV19 combines with J gene TRBJ2-7, with D perhaps matching TRBD1 (6 bases). The CDR3 runs 15 residues. Between the trimmed V and J ends, which lost 5 bases and 6 bases, there was a span of 20 bases. CDR1 LNHDA and CDR2 SQIVND come from the germline V gene (reference sequence). CDR3 coding DNA: TGTGCCAGTAGTGTCACCGGGACATTGAACGGCGAGCAGTACTTC. Translating it yields CASSVTGTLNGEQYF.

This clonotype was counted ten times or more. This chain joins TRBV6-5 and TRBJ1-1; TRBD1 is a possible D gene (5 bases). Germline V gene lookup returns CDR1 MNHEY and CDR2 SVGAGI. Trimming shortened V by 2 bases and J by 4 bases, and 14 bases separated the two germline ends. The CDR3 runs 15 residues. The CDR3 is CASSYGRDGGTEAFF. CDR3 in DNA: TGTGCCAGCAGTTACGGCCGGGACGGGGGCACTGAAGCTTTCTTT.

This clonotype was seen at least ten times. The chain has TRBV6-2 or TRBV6-3 and TRBJ1-6, with a possible D match to TRBD1 (5 bases). Germline CDR1 reads MNHEY; CDR2 reads SVGEGT. The CDR3 extends over 13 amino acids. Trimming removed 5 bases at V and 9 bases at J, with 11 bases between. The CDR3 loop is CASSPRTLSPLHF. The CDR3 nucleotides are TGTGCCAGCAGTCCCCGGACACTTTCACCCCTCCACTTT.

This clonotype was observed many times. This chain links TRBV28 with TRBJ1-5; 11 nucleotides line up with TRBD1. Trimming at V came to 3 bases and at J to 0 bases, leaving 4 bases not matched to a gene. CDR3 length: 17 residues. Per germline, CDR1 MDHEN and CDR2 SYDVKM. CDR3 sequence: CASSFGQGAGSNQPQHF. DNA of the CDR3: TGTGCCAGCAGTTTTGGACAGGGGGCGGGTAGCAATCAGCCCCAGCATTTT.

This clonotype was counted at least ten times. This chain joins TRBV27 and TRBJ2-7, with D maybe TRBD1 (5 bases). Germline V gene lookup returns CDR1 MNHEY and CDR2 SMNVEV (reference sequence). Trimming cost V 2 bases and J 1 base, with 9 bases left between them. CDR3 size: 14 residues. CDR3 coding DNA: TGTGCCAGCAGTTTAGGGGCCTTGTCCTACGAGCAGTACTTC. Translation gives CASSLGALSYEQYF.

This clonotype came up many times. V and J are TRBV6-5 and TRBJ1-1, with D possibly being TRBD1 (5 bases). Germline loops: CDR1 MNHEY, CDR2 SVGAGI. The CDR3 extends over 15 amino acids. Trimming pared 0 bases from V and 4 bases from J, leaving 12 bases between. The CDR3 nucleotides are TGTGCCAGCAGTTACTCTTTTGGGGGTGGCACTGAAGCTTTCTTT. It translates to CASSYSFGGGTEAFF.

This clonotype was seen many times. The rearrangement joins TRBV15 to TRBJ1-1; D is ambiguous. The germline gives CDR1 LNHNV, CDR2 YYDKDF (reference sequence). Trimming pared 1 base from V and 2 bases from J, leaving 11 bases between. CDR3 length equals 15 residues. Here the CDR3 DNA reads TGTGCCACCAGCAGAGGCTGGGGAAAAAACACTGAAGCTTTCTTT. Its translation is CATSRGWGKNTEAFF.

This clonotype was counted ten times or more. The V call is TRBV12-3 or TRBV12-4, the J call TRBJ2-5; no reliable D call. The CDR3 length is 11 residues. With 7 bases removed from V and 1 base from J, the gap between germline ends came to 4 bases. As DNA, the CDR3 is TGTGCCAGCATGGTCCAAGAGACCCAGTACTTC. It specifies CASMVQETQYF.

This clonotype showed up many times. The rearrangement uses TRBV19 and TRBJ1-5, with D possibly TRBD1 on 6 matching bases. The CDR3 is 15 residues long. V was trimmed by 7 bases and J by 2 bases, leaving 15 bases between them. Germline V gene sequence: CDR1 LNHDA, CDR2 SQIVND (reference sequence). CDR3 protein: CASTRQGTGNQPQHF. DNA for the CDR3: TGTGCCAGTACCCGGCAGGGGACGGGCAATCAGCCCCAGCATTTT.

Many counts were recorded for this clonotype. The chain is built from TRBV27 and TRBJ1-1, with TRBD1 as a possible D gene (6 bases). Trimming left V 7 bases short and J 0 bases short, with 9 bases between. Germline V gene data show CDR1 as MNHEY and CDR2 as SMNVEV (reference sequence). This CDR3 spans 13 amino acids. The CDR3 DNA follows: TGTGCCAGCAATAAGGGGGTGAACACTGAAGCTTTCTTT. This gives the protein CASNKGVNTEAFF.

This clonotype was seen ten or more times. The V gene is TRBV20-1, the J gene TRBJ2-7; the match to TRBD1 covers 7 bases. Germline V gene lookup returns CDR1 DFQATT and CDR2 SNEGSKA (reference sequence). The CDR3 is 13 residues long. Losses at the gene ends were 3 bases for V and 4 bases for J; bases not matched to a gene: 6. The CDR3 loop reads CSARGDRDYEQYF. CDR3 bases: TGCAGTGCTAGGGGGGACAGAGATTACGAGCAGTACTTC.

This clonotype was counted ten times or more. This sequence joins TRBV11-2 and TRBJ1-3; 7 bases are shared with TRBD1. The length of the CDR3 is 16 residues. The germline V gene encodes CDR1 SGHAT and CDR2 FQNNGV. Losses at the gene ends were 2 bases for V and 0 bases for J; bases not matched to a gene: 4. CDR3 amino acids: CASSLLTGNSGNTIYF. The DNA for the CDR3 is TGTGCCAGCAGCTTATTGACAGGGAACTCTGGAAACACCATATATTTT.

This clonotype was counted many times. The chain's CDR3 is CATSRVGHSGETQYF. In nucleotides, the CDR3 is TGTGCCACCAGCAGAGTGGGGCATTCTGGGGAGACCCAGTACTTC. V and J are TRBV15 and TRBJ2-5, with D perhaps TRBD1 (5 bases). CDR3 size: 15 residues. The V end lost 1 base, the J end lost 5 bases, and 14 bases lay between the germline ends. Germline-derived CDR1 and CDR2 are LNHNV and YYDKDF (reference sequence).

This clonotype was detected many times. V usage is TRBV12-3 or TRBV12-4 and J usage is TRBJ1-3; D gene unclear. V was shortened by 7 bases and J by 13 bases, with 17 bases between the two germline ends. The CDR3 totals 12 residues. This chain's CDR3 is CASTPAVAKIYF. CDR3 sequence (DNA): TGTGCCAGCACCCCAGCGGTGGCAAAAATATATTTT.

This clonotype was observed many times. V and J are TRBV5-1 and TRBJ1-2, with 7 nucleotides matching TRBD1. CDR1 is SGHRS and CDR2 is YFSETQ in the germline V gene. V was clipped by 1 base and J by 4 bases; unmatched bases: 13. This CDR3 region has 17 residues. DNA of the CDR3: TGCGCCAGCAGCTTGTGGTACTCGGGGGACAGCTCCTATGGCTACACCTTC. This encodes CASSLWYSGDSSYGYTF.

The rearrangement links TRBV12-3 or TRBV12-4 to TRBJ2-3, with 9 positions matching TRBD2. The CDR3 covers 14 residues. The J segment lost 5 bases and the V segment lost 3 bases, leaving 3 bases of the junction unmatched. The CDR3 nucleotides are TGTGCCAGCAGTTTGACTAGCGGAGGAGATACGCAGTATTTT. It codes for CASSLTSGGDTQYF.

This clonotype was counted at least ten times. The rearrangement joins TRBV6-5 to TRBJ2-5; D unresolved. V lost 7 bases to trimming and J lost 2 bases, with 14 bases between them. This CDR3 has 14 amino acids. The germline V gene encodes CDR1 MNHEY and CDR2 SVGAGI. The CDR3 DNA reads TGTGCCAGCACCCCTTTAACCTTTCAAGAGACCCAGTACTTC. Translated: CASTPLTFQETQYF.

This clonotype was seen at least ten times. This chain uses TRBV7-2 with TRBJ1-6; 7 nucleotides line up with TRBD1. Germline values: CDR1 SGHTA, CDR2 FQGNSA. V shed 1 base, J shed 11 bases, and the junction held 8 bases outside the gene matches. The CDR3 contains 15 residues. This CDR3 reads CASSLGDSGFTPLHF. The CDR3 DNA follows: TGTGCCAGCAGCTTAGGGGACAGCGGTTTCACACCCCTCCACTTT.

In this sample, this clonotype turned up many times. This chain uses TRBV20-1 with TRBJ2-5; no reliable D call. This CDR3 has 12 amino acids. Trimming removed 8 bases at V and 1 base at J, with 11 bases between. Germline V CDR1 and CDR2: DFQATT, SNEGSKA (reference sequence). DNA of the CDR3: TGCAGTTGCTATAGGTTCCAAGAGACCCAGTACTTC. It is translated as CSCYRFQETQYF.

This clonotype has ten or more counts. V and J are TRBV20-1 and TRBJ1-5; TRBD1 aligns across 9 bases. This CDR3 spans 17 amino acids. Germline values: CDR1 DFQATT, CDR2 SNEGSKA (reference sequence). Germline trimming cut 2 bases from V and 3 bases from J; bases unmatched to any gene: 11. Here the CDR3 reads CSARSQEGQGHNQPQHF. The CDR3 region has the DNA TGCAGTGCTAGATCCCAAGAGGGACAGGGCCACAATCAGCCCCAGCATTTT.

The sample holds many counts of this clonotype. The chain joins TRBV7-9 to TRBJ2-7; tentatively, D is TRBD2 (6 bases). CDR1 is SEHNR and CDR2 is FQNEAQ in the germline V gene (reference sequence). The CDR3 covers 14 residues. Trimming stripped 6 bases from V and 4 bases from J, with 16 bases between. CDR3 loop: CASSLAGLTYEQYF. In DNA, the CDR3 is TGTGCCAGCAGTTTGGCGGGACTCACTTACGAGCAGTACTTC.